Only a few counts were recorded for the clone carrying this T cell receptor beta chain. The TCR beta CDR3 regions underwent amplification using RNA transcripts as the source. The HTBI primer set drove a first-round RT-PCR of the TCR CDR3. TCRdb redid the calling of the multiplex PCR reads with MiXCR, one entry per CDR3 protein. Among under 400,000 distinct CDR3 sequences, around a sixth were seen once, and the ten largest hold around a third. Germline lookup yields CDR1 DFQATT and CDR2 SNEGSKA (reference sequence). V lost 5 bases and J 1 base, leaving 10 bases between the germline ends. This CDR3 spans 13 amino acids. The data derive from a study of T cells in Graves' hyperthyroidism and ophthalmopathy.

The specimen was blood. The receptor comes from a man younger than 45 with Graves' hyperthyroidism. The chain has TRBV20-1 and TRBJ2-3; no clear D gene. The CDR3 coding sequence is TGCAGTGCTGATGCCCACCGCACAGATACGCAGTATTTT. The encoded protein is CSADAHRTDTQYF.